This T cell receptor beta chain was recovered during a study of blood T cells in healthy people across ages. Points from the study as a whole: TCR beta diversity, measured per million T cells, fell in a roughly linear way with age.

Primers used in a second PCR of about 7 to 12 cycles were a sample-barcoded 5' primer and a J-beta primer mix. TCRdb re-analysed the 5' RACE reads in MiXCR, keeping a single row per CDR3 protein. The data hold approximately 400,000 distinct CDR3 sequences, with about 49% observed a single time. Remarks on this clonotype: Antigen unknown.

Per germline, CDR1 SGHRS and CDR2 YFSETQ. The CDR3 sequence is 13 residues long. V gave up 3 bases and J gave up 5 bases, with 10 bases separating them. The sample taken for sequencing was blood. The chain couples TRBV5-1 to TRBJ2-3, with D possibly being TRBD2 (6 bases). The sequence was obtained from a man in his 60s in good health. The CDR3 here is CASSSGRGDTQYF. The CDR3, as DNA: TGCGCCAGCAGCTCCGGGAGAGGAGATACGCAGTATTTT.